The source of this T cell receptor (beta chain) is a study of regulatory T cells in long-lasting Graves disease. CDR1 MDHEN and CDR2 SYDVKM come from the germline V gene. The CDR3 is 16 amino acids. V was pared by 0 bases and J by 2 bases, with 11 bases between. Relying on iRepertoire HTBI primers and Arm-PCR of CDR3 regions, the team built TCR beta libraries. Via MiXCR, TCRdb re-called the multiplex PCR reads, giving one row per CDR3 protein. In the table there are over 650,000 distinct CDR3 sequences, 25% to 30% of which are singletons. Only a few counts were recorded for this clonotype. No antigen is known for it. The time point is: persistent/refractory GD, antithyroid drugs over 5 years with positive TRAb. RNA extracted from PBMCs served as the sequencing template. The study, taken as a whole, reports: Persistent disease preferred TRBV28, TRBJ1-2 and TRBJ2-5.

The chain joins TRBV28 to TRBJ1-5, with a possible D match to TRBD1 (5 bases). Sequencing used peripheral blood mononuclear cells (PBMCs), obtained when the disease was refractory, from a patient treated with antithyroid drugs. The source is a female donor with Graves disease. CDR3 sequence reads: CASSLWGRDGNQPQHF. CDR3 in DNA: TGTGCCAGCAGTTTATGGGGCAGGGACGGCAATCAGCCCCAGCATTTT.